This T cell receptor beta chain stems from a study of control samples from healthy donors and cancer patients. Trimming removed 3 bases from V and 0 bases from J, with 9 bases in between. Per germline, CDR1 KGHSH and CDR2 LQKENI. CDR3 length: 15 amino acids. Sequenced by immunoSEQ multiplex PCR; TCRdb stores in-frame clones only, minus some. There are about 35,000 clones in the sample; about 93% occur only once, and around 1.8% lies in the top ten. This receptor was taken from a man aged 35 to 55 with colorectal cancer. This chain connects TRBV18 to TRBJ1-5; no clear D. The sample comprised PBMCs. The CDR3: CASSPGRVSNQPQHF. The CDR3 nucleotides read TGTGCCAGCTCACCCGGACGGGTTAGCAATCAGCCCCAGCATTTT.